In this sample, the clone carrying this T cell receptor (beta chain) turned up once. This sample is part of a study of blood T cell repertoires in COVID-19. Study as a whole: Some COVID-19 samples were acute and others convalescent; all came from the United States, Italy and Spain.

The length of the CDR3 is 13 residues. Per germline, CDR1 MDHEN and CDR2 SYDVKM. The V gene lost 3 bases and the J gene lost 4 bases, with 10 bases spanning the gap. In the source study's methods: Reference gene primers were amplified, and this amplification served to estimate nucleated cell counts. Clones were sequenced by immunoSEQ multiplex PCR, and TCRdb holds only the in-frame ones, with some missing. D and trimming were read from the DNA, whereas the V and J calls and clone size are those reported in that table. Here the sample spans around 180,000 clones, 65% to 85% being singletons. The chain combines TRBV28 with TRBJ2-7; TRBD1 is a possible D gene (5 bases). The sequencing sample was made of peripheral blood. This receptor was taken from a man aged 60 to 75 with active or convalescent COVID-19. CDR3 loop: CASSFQGWYEQYF. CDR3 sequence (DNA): TGTGCCAGCAGTTTCCAGGGCTGGTACGAGCAGTACTTC.